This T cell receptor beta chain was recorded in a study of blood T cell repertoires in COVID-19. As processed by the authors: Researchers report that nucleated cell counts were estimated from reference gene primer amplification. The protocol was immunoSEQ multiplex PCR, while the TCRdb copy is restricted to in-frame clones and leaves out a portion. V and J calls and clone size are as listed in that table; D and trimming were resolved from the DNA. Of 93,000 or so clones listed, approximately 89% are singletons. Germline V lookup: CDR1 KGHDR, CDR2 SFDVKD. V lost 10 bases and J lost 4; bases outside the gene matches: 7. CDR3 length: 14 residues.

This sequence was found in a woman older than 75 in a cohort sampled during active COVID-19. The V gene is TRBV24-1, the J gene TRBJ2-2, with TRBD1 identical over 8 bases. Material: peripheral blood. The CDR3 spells CATTDRVGTGELFF. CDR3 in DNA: TGTGCCACTACGGACAGGGTCGGCACCGGGGAGCTGTTTTTT.